Listed below are T cell receptor beta chains from one sample, sequenced in a study of identical twins. In TCRdb, the 5' RACE reads were re-called with MiXCR into one record per CDR3 protein. The sample gives 500,000 to 550,000 distinct CDR3 sequences, approximately 20% of which show up once; about 0.48% is in the top ten. This sample was shared with a second study, whose subject was yellow fever vaccine responses in identical twins.

Sequenced sample: CD4+ T cells sorted from blood. Every receptor here comes from a young woman in good health. Each CDR3 is given with its conserved first and last residue. D genes are given only for firm matches. Expanded clones are given a class, and other clones once, few, many or no size at all.

size,V,D,J,DNA,CDR3
.,TRBV12-3/TRBV12-4,TRBD2,TRBJ2-1,TGTGCCAGCAGACCGCCGGGACTAGCGGTGGATGAGCAGTTCTTC,CASRPPGLAVDEQFF
few,TRBV29-1,.,TRBJ2-3,TGCAGCGTAGAAAGGGTAGGCGGACCTAGGGCAGATACGCAGTATTTT,CSVERVGGPRADTQYF
few,TRBV7-8,.,TRBJ2-5,TGTGCCAGCAGCTCACGACCTACAGGAGGATGGGAGACCCAGTACTTC,CASSSRPTGGWETQYF
.,TRBV7-2,TRBD2,TRBJ2-3,TGTGCCAGCAGCTTACCGACGGCTCTAGCGGAGGACACAGATACGCAGTATTTT,CASSLPTALAEDTDTQYF
.,TRBV20-1,TRBD2,TRBJ2-1,TGCAGTGCCCTGGGACTAGCTCTGGACAACAATGAGCAGTTCTTC,CSALGLALDNNEQFF
once,TRBV28,TRBD1,TRBJ1-2,TGTGCCAGCAGTTTTAAGGGGGCCGGGTATGGCTACACCTTC,CASSFKGAGYGYTF
few,TRBV11-2,.,TRBJ2-2,TGTGCCAGCAGCTTAATCAGGGGCGGGACCGGGGAGCTGTTTTTT,CASSLIRGGTGELFF
few,TRBV10-3,TRBD1,TRBJ2-1,TGTGCCATCAGTGAGTCGATGGACAGGAACAATGAGCAGTTCTTC,CAISESMDRNNEQFF
.,TRBV10-3,TRBD1,TRBJ2-1,TGTGCCATCAGCCCGGGACAGGGGGCCGGTGAGCAGTTCTTC,CAISPGQGAGEQFF
many,TRBV12-3/TRBV12-4,.,TRBJ1-6,TGTGCCAGCAGTTTGGGTACAAATTCACCCCTCCACTTT,CASSLGTNSPLHF
few,TRBV6-2/TRBV6-3,.,TRBJ1-1,TGTGCCAGCAGTTACTCGAGGGTTCGACAGAAAGAAGCTTTCTTT,CASSYSRVRQKEAFF
.,TRBV3-1,TRBD1,TRBJ2-5,TGTGCCAGCAGCCAAGCCCTGGACAGGTCCGAGACCCAGTACTTC,CASSQALDRSETQYF
few,TRBV13,TRBD2,TRBJ2-3,TGTGCCAGCAGCCCTAGAACTAGCGGGAGACCCGCAGATACGCAGTATTTT,CASSPRTSGRPADTQYF
few,TRBV6-1,.,TRBJ1-1,TGTGCCAGCAGGGCCCCGGGGCGGGGGAACACTGAAGCTTTCTTT,CASRAPGRGNTEAFF
.,TRBV23-1,.,TRBJ2-2,TGCGCCAGCAGTCAATGGGGTTCCGGGGAGCTGTTTTTT,CASSQWGSGELFF
few,TRBV10-3,.,TRBJ2-7,TGTGCCATCAGCGGGTCCTACGAGCAGTACTTC,CAISGSYEQYF
few,TRBV20-1,.,TRBJ2-3,TGCAGTGCTTATAAGAACACAGATACGCAGTATTTT,CSAYKNTDTQYF
few,TRBV6-1,TRBD2,TRBJ2-5,TGTGCCAGCAGGATGTTGACTAGCGGGAGAAGAGGAGGAGAGACCCAGTACTTC,CASRMLTSGRRGGETQYF
few,TRBV2,.,TRBJ2-7,TGTGCCAGCAGACCTGAGGGGGTGCGGGAGCAGTACTTC,CASRPEGVREQYF
few,TRBV20-1,.,TRBJ2-3,TGCAGTGCTATGGACACGAGCACAGATACGCAGTATTTT,CSAMDTSTDTQYF
.,TRBV5-1,TRBD1,TRBJ2-1,TGCGCCAGCAGCTTAGCCGGGGACAGGGTAGCCAATGAGCAGTTCTTC,CASSLAGDRVANEQFF
.,TRBV5-1,.,TRBJ2-5,TGCGCCAGCAGCTTGGGGGGACACCCACAAGAGACCCAGTACTTC,CASSLGGHPQETQYF
.,TRBV27,.,TRBJ1-1,TGTGCCAGCAGTTCCTATCCCGTAACTGAAGCTTTCTTT,CASSSYPVTEAFF
few,TRBV20-1,TRBD2,TRBJ2-3,TGCAGTGCTAGAGTACCCTTCATGCGGGGGGCCACAGATACGCAGTATTTT,CSARVPFMRGATDTQYF
few,TRBV5-1,.,TRBJ2-5,TGCGCCAGCAGCTTGGCTGCTAGAGGCGGGGAGACCCAGTACTTC,CASSLAARGGETQYF
few,TRBV7-7,.,TRBJ2-5,TGTGCCAGCAGCTCAGGGCAGGGAGGTCGAGAGACCCAGTACTTC,CASSSGQGGRETQYF
.,TRBV10-3,TRBD1,TRBJ2-1,TGTGCCACCACAGACAGGGGGCTGACCTACAATGAGCAGTTCTTC,CATTDRGLTYNEQFF
.,TRBV5-1,.,TRBJ1-1,TGCGCCAGCACCTCATCATCGGACAGATTGAACACTGAAGCTTTCTTT,CASTSSSDRLNTEAFF
.,TRBV7-6,TRBD2,TRBJ2-7,TGTGCCAGCAGCCCAACTAGCGGGAGGATGTCCTACGAGCAGTACTTC,CASSPTSGRMSYEQYF
few,TRBV12-3/TRBV12-4,.,TRBJ2-3,TGTGCCAGCAGTTTAAGGACTAATCAGTATTTT,CASSLRTNQYF
.,TRBV20-1,TRBD2,TRBJ2-1,TGCAGTGCTAGAGTTGGCGGGAGGGCCGATGAGCAGTTCTTC,CSARVGGRADEQFF
.,TRBV12-3/TRBV12-4,.,TRBJ2-2,TGTGCCAGCCGAATTTCAACGAACACCGGGGAGCTGTTTTTT,CASRISTNTGELFF
few,TRBV6-1,TRBD2,TRBJ2-1,TGTGCCAGCTTTACCGGGAGGGCCCCCTACAATGAGCAGTTCTTC,CASFTGRAPYNEQFF
.,TRBV20-1,TRBD2,TRBJ2-1,TGCAGTGCAATCAGCGGGGGACAATACAATGAGCAGTTCTTC,CSAISGGQYNEQFF
.,TRBV3-1,TRBD1,TRBJ2-1,TGTGCCAGCAGCCACTACCCGGGACAGCCTAATGAGCAGTTCTTC,CASSHYPGQPNEQFF
.,TRBV28,.,TRBJ1-5,TGTGCCAGCAGTTTGCCGGGACGGGGTGATCAGCCCCAGCATTTT,CASSLPGRGDQPQHF